This TCR beta chain is from a study of T cell responses to AZD1222 COVID-19 vaccine. General study points: White British ancestry dominated among donors, who included more females, and clonal diversity was possibly underestimated.

Clones were read by immunoSEQ multiplex PCR, and TCRdb kept only the in-frame ones, dropping some. Among tens of thousands of clones listed, about 92% were seen once. V lost 3 bases and J lost 2, with 1 base in between. The CDR3 totals 11 residues. CDR1 is SGHRS, CDR2 YFSETQ, per germline. Of note for this clone: The antigen remains unidentified.

Second doses at about 4 or about 12 weeks were pooled. The sequence was collected from an adult who received the AZD1222 COVID-19 vaccine. The chain employs TRBV5-1 and TRBJ2-3, with D hard to call. Sequenced here: peripheral blood, sampled 28 days after the second AZD1222 dose. The CDR3 coding sequence is TGCGCCAGCAGCTACACAGATACGCAGTATTTT. Translation: CASSYTDTQYF.